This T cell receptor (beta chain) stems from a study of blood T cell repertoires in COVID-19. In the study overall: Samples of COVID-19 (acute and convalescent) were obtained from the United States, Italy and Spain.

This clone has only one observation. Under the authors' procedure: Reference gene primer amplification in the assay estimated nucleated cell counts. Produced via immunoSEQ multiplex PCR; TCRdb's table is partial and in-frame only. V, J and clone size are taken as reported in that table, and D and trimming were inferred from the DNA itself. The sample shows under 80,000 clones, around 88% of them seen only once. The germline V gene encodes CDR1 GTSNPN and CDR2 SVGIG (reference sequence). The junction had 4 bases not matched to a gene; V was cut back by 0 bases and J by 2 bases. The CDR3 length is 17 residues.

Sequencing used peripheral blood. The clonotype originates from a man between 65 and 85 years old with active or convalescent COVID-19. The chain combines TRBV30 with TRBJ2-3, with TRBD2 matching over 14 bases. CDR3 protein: CAWSVGTSGRSTDTQYF. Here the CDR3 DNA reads TGTGCCTGGAGTGTGGGGACTAGCGGGAGATCCACAGATACGCAGTATTTT.